The text below deals with one TCR beta chain. The method was immunoSEQ multiplex PCR; TCRdb's version includes in-frame clones alone and lacks a portion of them. The sample lists about 45,000 clones; roughly 65% were seen once. The record originates from a study of control samples from healthy donors and cancer patients. The sequenced sample consisted of formalin-fixed, paraffin-embedded tissue. The clonotype was recovered from a male donor with melanoma.

The CDR3 region has the DNA TGTGCCAGCAGCCGGACAGGTTTCAATCAGCCCCAGCATTTT. Translating it yields CASSRTGFNQPQHF. The genes are TRBV28 and TRBJ1-5, with TRBD1 matching over 7 bases. This CDR3 is built from 14 residues. J lost 3 bases, V lost 6 bases, and 5 bases had no gene match. CDR1 and CDR2 from the germline V gene are MDHEN and SYDVKM.